The 22 T cell receptor beta chains below were found in one sample sequenced in a study of control samples from healthy donors and cancer patients. Here immunoSEQ multiplex PCR was the method, and the copy in TCRdb shows in-frame clones only, minus some. The sample has about 15,000 clones, over 80% seen once. Sequencing input: PBMCs. These receptors all come from a woman aged 65 to 85 with colorectal cancer.

DNA of the CDR3: TGCAGCGCCAACAAGGGGGTCGAGCAGTACTTC. Its translation: CSANKGVEQYF. V and J are TRBV29-1 and TRBJ2-7; D might be TRBD1 (6 bases). Germline V gene sequence: CDR1 SQVTM, CDR2 ANQGSEA. V was trimmed by 7 bases and J by 6 bases, leaving 13 bases between them. This CDR3 has 11 amino acids.

The V and J genes are TRBV19 and TRBJ2-1; D gene unclear. Germline CDR1 LNHDA, CDR2 SQIVND (reference sequence). The V end lost 3 bases, the J end lost 0 bases, and 6 bases lay between the germline ends. The CDR3 runs to 14 residues. The CDR3 sequence: CASSIFSSYNEQFF. The CDR3 DNA sequence: TGTGCCAGTAGTATCTTTAGCTCCTACAATGAGCAGTTCTTC.

This chain joins TRBV27 and TRBJ1-6; D might be TRBD1 (5 bases). Germline loops: CDR1 MNHEY, CDR2 SMNVEV (reference sequence). CDR3 length equals 13 residues. Trimming shortened V by 6 bases and J by 10 bases, and 13 bases separated the two germline ends. CDR3 sequence reads: CASRGGDLSPLHF. DNA of the CDR3: TGTGCCAGCAGGGGGGGGGATTTGTCACCCCTCCACTTT.

The chain is built from TRBV27 and TRBJ1-5; unclear D gene. CDR1 and CDR2 (germline): MNHEY, SMNVEV (reference sequence). CDR3 size: 15 residues. V dropped 3 bases and J dropped 4 bases, with 13 bases sitting between them. The CDR3 reads CASSFEAFGNQPQHF. The DNA of the CDR3 is TGTGCCAGCAGTTTTGAGGCTTTCGGGAATCAGCCCCAGCATTTT.

The genes are TRBV7-3 and TRBJ1-5, with 9 bases aligning to TRBD1. The CDR3 is 16 residues long. V gave up 7 bases and J gave up 5 bases; unmatched junction bases: 12. CDR1 is SGHTA and CDR2 is FQGTGA in the germline V gene. The CDR3 nucleotides are TGTGCCAGCATTCCTCGGACAGGGGAGGAATATCAGCCCCAGCATTTT. Translated, it gives CASIPRTGEEYQPQHF. The full variable domain, rest sourced from reference TRBV7-3 and TRBJ1-5, is GAGVSQTPSNKVTEKGKYVELRCDPISGHTALYWYRQSLGQGPEFLIYFQGTGAADDSGLPNDRFFAVRPEGSVSTLKIQRTERGDSAVYLCASIPRTGEEYQPQHFGDGTRLSIL.

The chain joins TRBV4-3 to TRBJ2-7; tentative D call: TRBD1 (6 bases). V dropped 1 base and J dropped 2 bases, with 15 bases sitting between them. Germline assignment: CDR1 LGHNA and CDR2 YSLEER. The CDR3 is made up of 16 amino acids. The DNA of the CDR3 is TGCGCCAGCAGCCAAGGAAGAACAGGGAACACCTACGAGCAGTACTTC. Protein product: CASSQGRTGNTYEQYF.

The CDR3 DNA is TGTGCCAGCAGTTATTCCGGGAGTAATGAAAAACTGTTTTTT. This translates into CASSYSGSNEKLFF. The rearrangement links TRBV6-5 to TRBJ1-4; D gene uncertain. The germline V gene has CDR1 MNHEY and CDR2 SVGAGI. The CDR3 totals 14 residues. V lost 3 bases and J 4 bases, leaving 9 bases between the germline ends.

The chain recombines TRBV19 with TRBJ1-2; TRBD1 aligns across 9 bases. Unmatched junction bases numbered 8, after V lost 7 bases and J lost 8 bases. The V gene's germline CDR1 is LNHDA and CDR2 SQIVND (reference sequence). This CDR3 spans 13 amino acids. In DNA form, the CDR3 reads TGTGCCAGTACATTTACAGGGGGCATGGGCTACACCTTC. Protein product: CASTFTGGMGYTF. Full variable domain (rest looked up from reference TRBV19 and TRBJ1-2): DGGITQSPKYLFRKEGQNVTLSCEQNLNHDAMYWYRQDPGQGLRLIYYSQIVNDFQKGDIAEGYSVSREKKESFPLTVTSAQKNPTAFYLCASTFTGGMGYTFGSGTRLTVV.

This clone was observed once. The chain carries TRBV5-1 and TRBJ1-6, with D uncertain. The CDR3 runs to 14 residues. V was cut by 5 bases and J by 8 bases, with 14 bases left in between. Germline V gene sequence: CDR1 SGHRS, CDR2 YFSETQ. This CDR3 is CASSGWAADSPLHF. The CDR3 DNA reads as TGCGCCAGCAGTGGGTGGGCGGCGGATTCACCCCTCCACTTT.

The rearrangement links TRBV4-1 to TRBJ2-2; D gene ambiguous. This CDR3 has 17 residues. Germline V gene sequence: CDR1 MGHRA, CDR2 YSYEKL. V lost 2 bases to trimming and J lost 1 base, with 14 bases between them. CDR3 sequence reads: CASSQIDGNWNTGELFF. CDR3 nucleotides: TGCGCCAGCAGCCAAATAGACGGTAACTGGAACACCGGGGAGCTGTTTTTT.

The chain is built from TRBV7-9 and TRBJ1-2; D perhaps matches TRBD1 (5 bases). V was cut by 3 bases and J by 2 bases, with 10 bases left in between. The germline V gene has CDR1 SEHNR and CDR2 FQNEAQ (reference sequence). The CDR3 length is 14 residues. CDR3: CASSLQGGNYGYTF. The CDR3 DNA reads as TGTGCCAGCAGCTTGCAGGGAGGAAACTATGGCTACACCTTC.

The chain carries TRBV10-3 and TRBJ2-7; D gene uncertain. Germline loops: CDR1 ENHRY, CDR2 SYGVKD. V was shortened by 4 bases and J by 1 base, with 8 bases between the two germline ends. The CDR3 extends over 13 amino acids. The CDR3 protein is CAISGMVSYEQYF. The CDR3, as DNA: TGTGCCATCAGTGGTATGGTTTCCTACGAGCAGTACTTC.

This clone was seen a few times. This sequence joins TRBV9 and TRBJ1-2, with D unclear. The CDR3 is 14 residues long. V lost 3 bases and J lost 7, with 16 bases in between. Germline V lookup: CDR1 SGDLS, CDR2 YYNGEE. CDR3 DNA: TGTGCCAGCAGCGCCGACTTTAACTTGGGTGGCTACACCTTC. Its translation: CASSADFNLGGYTF. The full variable domain, in which reference TRBV9 and TRBJ1-2 provide the parts outside the CDR3, is DSGVTQTPKHLITATGQRVTLRCSPRSGDLSVYWYQQSLDQGLQFLIQYYNGEERAKGNILERFSAQQFPDLHSELNLSSLELGDSALYFCASSADFNLGGYTFGSGTRLTVV.

The chain joins TRBV14 to TRBJ1-4; 7 nucleotides match TRBD1. Germline CDR1 reads SGHDN; CDR2 reads FVKESK. The CDR3 covers 14 residues. V dropped 4 bases and J dropped 6; count of bases not matched to a gene: 5. CDR3 sequence: CASSRQGYDEKLFF. In DNA, the CDR3 is TGTGCCAGCAGCCGACAGGGTTACGATGAAAAACTGTTTTTT.

V gene TRBV5-1 combines with J gene TRBJ2-6; a weak D match, TRBD1 (5 bases). V lost 0 bases to trimming and J lost 0 bases, with 13 bases between them. CDR1 and CDR2 from the germline V gene are SGHRS and YFSETQ. CDR3 length: 18 residues. The CDR3 spells CASSLDGRALSGANVLTF. The CDR3 DNA follows: TGCGCCAGCAGCTTGGATGGCAGGGCCCTCTCTGGGGCCAACGTCCTGACTTTC.

The chain links TRBV10-3 to TRBJ2-5, with D possibly matching TRBD2 (5 bases). V lost 7 bases and J 2 bases, leaving 11 bases between the germline ends. The CDR3 has 13 residues. CDR1 ENHRY and CDR2 SYGVKD come from the germline V gene. CDR3 sequence reads: CAITTGIQETQYF. The DNA for the CDR3 is TGTGCCATCACCACGGGGATTCAAGAGACCCAGTACTTC.

The chain uses TRBV19 and TRBJ2-2, with 8 bases identical to TRBD1. Germline CDR1 is LNHDA and CDR2 is SQIVND (reference sequence). With 4 bases clipped from V and 1 base from J, the junction kept 2 bases outside the gene matches. The CDR3 has 15 residues. As DNA, the CDR3 is TGTGCCAGTAGTACCGGGACAGGGAACACCGGGGAGCTGTTTTTT. The encoded protein is CASSTGTGNTGELFF.

The chain couples TRBV29-1 to TRBJ2-7; D may be TRBD2 (6 bases). The V end lost 4 bases, the J end lost 2 bases, and 15 bases lay between the germline ends. Germline V gene data show CDR1 as SQVTM and CDR2 as ANQGSEA. The CDR3 runs to 14 residues. CDR3 loop: CSVAGVVGAYEQYF. The DNA of the CDR3 is TGCAGCGTTGCGGGGGTTGTGGGGGCCTACGAGCAGTACTTC.

The gene calls are TRBV7-7 and TRBJ2-3; D is perhaps TRBD2 (5 bases). Germline CDR1 SSHAT, CDR2 FNYEAQ (reference sequence). The CDR3 sequence is 17 residues long. Trimming removed 1 base from V and 1 base from J, with 15 bases in between. DNA for the CDR3: TGTGCCAGCAGCTTAGGCAGGACTGCCCGGGGCACAGATACGCAGTATTTT. Its translation: CASSLGRTARGTDTQYF.

The V call is TRBV27, the J call TRBJ2-7; 8 positions match TRBD1. The CDR3 covers 13 residues. The trim removed 3 bases at V and 5 bases at J, leaving 3 bases unmatched. CDR1 is MNHEY and CDR2 is SMNVEV in the germline V gene (reference sequence). CDR3 residues: CASSFDRGHEQYF. The CDR3 DNA sequence: TGTGCCAGCAGTTTCGACAGGGGCCACGAGCAGTACTTC.

The chain recombines TRBV5-1 with TRBJ1-5; 10 nucleotides align to TRBD1. V was clipped by 0 bases and J by 4 bases; unmatched bases: 4. The germline CDR1 and CDR2 sequences are SGHRS and YFSETQ. The CDR3 extends over 16 amino acids. CDR3 amino acids: CASSLGDRGGNQPQHF. The CDR3 DNA sequence: TGCGCCAGCAGCTTGGGGGACAGGGGAGGGAATCAGCCCCAGCATTTT.

The CDR3 here is CASSLGQGSSYEQYF. CDR3 nucleotide sequence: TGTGCCAGCAGCCTGGGACAGGGCAGCTCCTACGAGCAGTACTTC. The V and J genes are TRBV5-4 and TRBJ2-7; TRBD1 matches 9 bases. Germline values: CDR1 SGHNT, CDR2 YYREEE (reference sequence). V shed 4 bases and J 0 bases; nucleotides not matched to a gene: 5. The CDR3 extends over 15 amino acids.